This T cell receptor beta chain was recovered during a study of tumor-infiltrating lymphocytes in oesophageal squamous cell carcinoma. Trimming left V 0 bases short and J 4 bases short, with 10 bases between. Germline CDR1 is SGHRS and CDR2 is YFSETQ. This CDR3 is 14 amino acids long. In TCRdb, the PCR reads were re-called with MiXCR into one record per CDR3 protein. The sample has about 12,000 distinct CDR3 sequences, less than 55% seen once. This clonotype was picked up many times. The genes are TRBV5-1 and TRBJ1-2; no reliable D call. Sequenced material: esophageal tumor tissue. The TCR sequence derives from a female donor with esophageal squamous cell carcinoma. The CDR3 protein is CASSLEARIYGYTF. DNA of the CDR3: TGCGCCAGCAGCTTGGAGGCGAGGATCTATGGCTACACCTTC.